The 20 T cell receptor beta chains below come from one sample, sequenced in a study of cytomegalovirus exposure and HLA in healthy donors. PCR primers comprised 60 Vbeta and 13 Jbeta primers. The data were produced by immunoSEQ multiplex PCR, yet TCRdb's version contains in-frame clones alone and is incomplete. The sample has about 140,000 clones; about 74% are singletons. The sample consisted of PBMCs. These TCRs come from a woman aged 50 to 60 in good health and CMV-seronegative.

V usage is TRBV5-1 and J usage is TRBJ2-3; 9 nucleotides match TRBD2. The length of the CDR3 is 16 residues. The V gene's germline CDR1 is SGHRS and CDR2 YFSETQ. The ends lost 6 bases at V and 3 bases at J; junction bases unmatched: 11. The CDR3 DNA reads as TGCGCCAGCACCCTCGGCGGGGGGGCCGGGACAGATACGCAGTATTTT. Amino acids: CASTLGGGAGTDTQYF.

This clone turned up a few times. A junction boundary mismatches the germline segment, possibly from a read error. The chain uses TRBV5-1 and TRBJ2-3; D call uncertain. The CDR3 runs to 18 residues. Germline V gives CDR1 SGHRS, CDR2 YFSETQ. CDR3 in amino acids: CASRLGSPFALVTDTQYF. For the CDR3, the DNA is TGCGCCAGCAGATTGGGTAGCCCGTTCGCCTTGGTAACAGATACGCAGTATTTT.

The chain links TRBV9 to TRBJ1-5; the D gene is possibly TRBD1 (5 bases). CDR3 length: 15 amino acids. Germline CDR1 reads SGDLS; CDR2 reads YYNGEE. The V end was cut by 4 bases, the J end by 0 bases, with 11 bases between. The CDR3 loop reads CASSLTANSNQPQHF. The CDR3 coding sequence is TGTGCCAGCAGCCTGACAGCGAATAGCAATCAGCCCCAGCATTTT.

The rearrangement uses TRBV10-3 and TRBJ2-7; D may be TRBD1 (6 bases). The V and J ends lost 5 bases and 5 bases respectively, with 19 bases between them. The length of the CDR3 is 15 residues. In germline, CDR1 is ENHRY, CDR2 SYGVKD. DNA of the CDR3: TGTGCCATCAGTAGTCTCTTGGGGGCTTTGGACGAGCAGTACTTC. It specifies CAISSLLGALDEQYF.

The CDR3 bases are TGCGCCAGCAGCCAGACCGGGAACTATGGCTACACCTTC. Protein product: CASSQTGNYGYTF. The chain joins TRBV4-1 to TRBJ1-2, with D uncertain. Trimming shortened V by 3 bases and J by 2 bases, and 7 bases separated the two germline ends. The CDR3 contains 13 residues. Germline V lookup: CDR1 MGHRA, CDR2 YSYEKL.

CDR3 nucleotides: TGCGCCAGCCGACAGGAGTTGGTCGAGACCCAGTACTTC. The encoded protein is CASRQELVETQYF. This sequence joins TRBV5-1 and TRBJ2-5, with TRBD1 as a possible D gene (6 bases). Germline CDR1 and CDR2: SGHRS and YFSETQ. V lost 7 bases and J 5 bases, leaving 15 bases between the germline ends. The CDR3 spans 13 residues.

J is TRBJ1-2 and V is TRBV7-8, with 9 nucleotides matching TRBD1. The CDR3 is made up of 15 amino acids. V dropped 4 bases and J dropped 7; count of bases not matched to a gene: 10. The germline CDR1 and CDR2 sequences are SGHVS and FQNEAQ. The chain's CDR3 is CASSSRTGEFGGYTF. In DNA form, the CDR3 reads TGTGCCAGCAGCTCCCGGACAGGGGAATTTGGTGGCTACACCTTC.

This clone was counted between two and nine times. For the CDR3, the DNA is TGTGCCAGCAGACCTAGCGAGGTGGGTAATCAGCCCCAGCATTTT. It encodes CASRPSEVGNQPQHF. This chain uses TRBV28 with TRBJ1-5; D remains unclear. The CDR3 is made up of 15 amino acids. Trimming removed 6 bases at V and 4 bases at J, with 16 bases between. Per the germline V gene, CDR1 is MDHEN and CDR2 is SYDVKM.

The genes are TRBV25-1 and TRBJ2-7, with 10 bases lining up with TRBD1. V lost 8 bases to trimming and J lost 3 bases; unmatched junction nucleotides: 7. CDR3 length: 14 residues. Germline loops: CDR1 MGHDK, CDR2 SYGVNS. CDR3 protein: CASQTGTGDYEQYF. DNA for the CDR3: TGTGCCAGCCAAACCGGGACAGGGGACTACGAGCAGTACTTC.

CDR3 DNA: TGTGCCAGTAGTACCCCGGGAAGCGGGGGATACACCGGGGAGCTGTTTTTT. It is translated as CASSTPGSGGYTGELFF. The chain has TRBV19 and TRBJ2-2, with 8 bases fitting TRBD2. CDR1 is LNHDA and CDR2 is SQIVND in the germline V gene (reference sequence). The CDR3 runs to 17 residues. The V segment lost 4 bases and the J segment 3 bases; nucleotides outside the gene matches: 10.

This rearrangement joins TRBV29-1 to TRBJ1-2, with TRBD1 identical over 8 bases. The CDR3 length is 11 residues. The junction had 3 bases not matched to a gene; V was cut back by 4 bases and J by 8 bases. Germline V gives CDR1 SQVTM, CDR2 ANQGSEA. The CDR3 spells CSVASGGGYTF. Written as DNA, the CDR3 is TGCAGCGTTGCATCAGGGGGCGGCTACACCTTC.

The chain combines TRBV6-1 with TRBJ1-2; TRBD1 matches at 9 bases. Per germline, CDR1 MNHNS and CDR2 SASEGT. V dropped 3 bases and J dropped 5; count of bases not matched to a gene: 4. This CDR3 has 14 residues. CDR3 loop: CASSEIGTGYGYTF. Here the CDR3 DNA reads TGTGCCAGCAGTGAGATTGGGACAGGGTATGGCTACACCTTC.

The gene calls are TRBV13 and TRBJ1-2, with D uncertain. Per the germline V gene, CDR1 is PRHDT and CDR2 is FYEKMQ (reference sequence). V was trimmed by 6 bases and J by 4 bases, leaving 24 bases between them. The CDR3 spans 17 residues. The CDR3 loop reads CASRHPAGRSSVYGYTF. The CDR3 bases are TGTGCCAGCAGACACCCGGCGGGCCGTAGCTCTGTCTATGGCTACACCTTC.

This rearrangement joins TRBV6-4 to TRBJ2-3; TRBD2 aligns across 8 bases. The CDR3 is 14 amino acids. Germline values: CDR1 MRHNA, CDR2 SNTAGT. V lost 3 bases to trimming and J lost 4 bases; unmatched junction nucleotides: 3. This CDR3 reads CASSEGAGADTQYF. The CDR3 nucleotides read TGTGCCAGCAGTGAAGGAGCGGGGGCAGATACGCAGTATTTT.

The chain couples TRBV7-2 to TRBJ1-2, with 8 bases aligning to TRBD1. CDR3 length: 13 amino acids. With 5 bases clipped from V and 8 bases from J, the junction kept 7 bases outside the gene matches. Germline CDR1 is SGHTA and CDR2 is FQGNSA. The CDR3 region has the DNA TGTGCCAGCAGCGTACGGACAGGGTACGGCTACACCTTC. Encoded protein: CASSVRTGYGYTF.

The sample holds a few counts of this clone. The chain combines TRBV2 with TRBJ1-1, with a tentative D call TRBD1 (6 bases). Germline CDR1 SNHLY, CDR2 FYNNEI. Trimming took 8 bases from V and 4 from J, leaving 20 bases between them. The CDR3 totals 15 residues. This CDR3 is CASRRTSGETTEAFF. The CDR3, as DNA: TGTGCCAGCCGTAGAACCTCAGGGGAAACCACTGAAGCTTTCTTT.

In this sample, this clone turned up a few times. The gene calls are TRBV6-5 and TRBJ1-5; D unresolved. The germline V gene has CDR1 MNHEY and CDR2 SVGAGI. Between the trimmed V and J ends, which lost 7 bases and 2 bases, there was a span of 15 bases. The CDR3 loop spans 15 amino acids. The CDR3 DNA reads as TGTGCCAGCACCTCCGGCCGGGGAGGCAATCAGCCCCAGCATTTT. This codes for CASTSGRGGNQPQHF.

The chain links TRBV6-1 to TRBJ1-2; 10 nucleotides align to TRBD1. V dropped 5 bases and J dropped 3; count of bases not matched to a gene: 6. Germline CDR1 and CDR2: MNHNS and SASEGT. The CDR3 has 15 residues. CDR3 residues: CASSPGQGVYYGYTF. CDR3 bases: TGTGCCAGCAGTCCCGGACAGGGGGTCTACTATGGCTACACCTTC.

The genes are TRBV5-1 and TRBJ2-2; TRBD1 matches at 7 bases. The germline gives CDR1 SGHRS, CDR2 YFSETQ. V dropped 5 bases and J dropped 7; count of bases not matched to a gene: 17. The length of the CDR3 is 17 residues. CDR3 sequence reads: CASSGAGTDYLHGELFF. The DNA for the CDR3 is TGCGCCAGCAGTGGCGCCGGGACAGACTACCTTCACGGGGAGCTGTTTTTT.

The chain couples TRBV5-8 to TRBJ2-5, with 13 bases matching TRBD2. Germline lookup yields CDR1 SGHTS and CDR2 YDEGEE. J lost 4 bases, V lost 0 bases, and 0 bases had no gene match. This CDR3 has 15 amino acids. The CDR3 region has the DNA TGTGCCAGCAGCTTGGGGACTAGCGGGGGAGAGACCCAGTACTTC. It codes for CASSLGTSGGETQYF.